This TCR beta chain was recorded in a study of CD4 T cells in relation to SARS-CoV-2 and coronaviruses. Findings and caveats of the study: SARS-CoV-2-driven expansion was significantly weaker in crossreactive than monoreactive clones.

Produced via immunoSEQ multiplex PCR; TCRdb's table is partial and in-frame only. Among 20,000 or so clones, about 72% were seen once, and the ten largest hold around 14%. Before the COVID-19 pandemic, during about 2010-2018, CD4+ T cells were taken from unexposed donors. After roughly 9 days of culture, CD4+ T cells were isolated. Testing used SARS-CoV-2 S/N and four cold-coronavirus spikes on unexposed-donor CD4+ T cells, cells permitting. Roughly 2 million PBMCs per well were cultured with around 9.9 IU/ml IL-2. Details on this clone: As yet, its antigen is unknown.

The CDR3 is made up of 15 amino acids. Germline trimming cut 6 bases from V and 7 bases from J; bases unmatched to any gene: 12. Germline CDR1 and CDR2: MGHRA and YSYEKL. This sequence was found in a human donor in good health. The specimen sequenced was CD4+ T cells from PBMCs, cultured in vitro. The chain couples TRBV4-1 to TRBJ2-4; TRBD1 agrees at 7 bases. The DNA of the CDR3 is TGCGCCAGCAGTCCCGAATTAAGGGGGCCTAACATTCAGTACTTC. It yields the protein CASSPELRGPNIQYF.